The entry that follows covers one T cell receptor (beta chain) sequence. Its antigen is currently unknown. The length of the CDR3 is 14 residues. Germline CDR1 reads SQVTM; CDR2 reads ANQGSEA. V lost 1 base, J lost 0 bases, and 10 bases lay in between. Positive CCR7 selection of CD45RO-negative cells yielded the naive CD8 cells, and terminally differentiated effector memory CD45RA+ cells were excluded. The sample comes from a study of shared clonotypes between healthy human individuals. About the study: The donor group consisted of a couple of women and a few men, aged 18 to 49. For every donor, three CD4 naive, three CD4 memory, two CD8 naive and one CD8 memory plates were used.

Study-wide results and caveats: For naive CD4 cells, 4.5% to 6.5% of clonotypes were shared across a handful of donors.

In the original processing: Filtering was not the same, since immunoSEQ gave junction-only sequences without quality scores. TCRdb's table, derived via immunoSEQ multiplex PCR, lists solely in-frame clones and lacks some. V and J calls and clone size follow that table, whereas D and trimming were derived from the DNA. The sample records approximately 1.9 million clones, about 94% being singletons. The chain uses TRBV29-1 and TRBJ2-7; D ambiguous. What was sequenced was naive CD8+ T cells from PBMCs. The sequence was collected from a man aged 18-30 years in good health. Some clones in this sample may be carry-over from other donors' samples. Written as DNA, the CDR3 is TGCAGCGTTGAAGTGCGGCTCCCCTCCTACGAGCAGTACTTC. The encoded protein is CSVEVRLPSYEQYF.